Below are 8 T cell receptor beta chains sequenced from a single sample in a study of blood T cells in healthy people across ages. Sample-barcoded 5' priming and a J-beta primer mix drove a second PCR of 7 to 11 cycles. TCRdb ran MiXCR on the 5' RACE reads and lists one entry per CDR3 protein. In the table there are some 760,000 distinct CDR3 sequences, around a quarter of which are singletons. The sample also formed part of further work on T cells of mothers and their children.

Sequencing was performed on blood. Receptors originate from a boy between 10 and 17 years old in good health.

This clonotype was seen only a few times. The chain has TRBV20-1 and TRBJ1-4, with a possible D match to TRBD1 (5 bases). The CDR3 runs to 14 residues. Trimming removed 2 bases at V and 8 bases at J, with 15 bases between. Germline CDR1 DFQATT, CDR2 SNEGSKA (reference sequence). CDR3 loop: CSARRGPWAEKLFF. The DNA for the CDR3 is TGCAGTGCTAGAAGGGGTCCGTGGGCAGAAAAACTGTTTTTT.

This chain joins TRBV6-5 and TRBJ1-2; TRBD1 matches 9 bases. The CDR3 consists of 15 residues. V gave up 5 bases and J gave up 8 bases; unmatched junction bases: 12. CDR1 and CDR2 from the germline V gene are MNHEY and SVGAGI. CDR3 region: CASSRSGTGSRGYTF. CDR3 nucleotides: TGTGCCAGCAGTCGCTCCGGGACAGGGTCTCGCGGCTACACCTTC.

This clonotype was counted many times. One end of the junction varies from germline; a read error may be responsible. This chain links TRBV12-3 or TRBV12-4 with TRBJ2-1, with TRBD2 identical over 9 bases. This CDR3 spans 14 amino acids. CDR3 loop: CASSLAGAYNEQFF. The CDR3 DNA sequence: TGTGCCAGCAGCTTAGCGGGAGCCTACAATGAGCAGTTCTTC.

The CDR3 coding sequence is TGTGCCAGCAGTTTGGCCCGACAGGGAGTTGGGCCCCAGCATTTT. This translates into CASSLARQGVGPQHF. The chain combines TRBV6-6 with TRBJ1-5; TRBD1 agrees at 7 bases. Germline CDR1 reads MNHNY; CDR2 reads SVGAGI (reference sequence). The CDR3 runs to 15 residues. J gave up 9 bases and V 4 bases, and 12 bases lay outside the gene matches.

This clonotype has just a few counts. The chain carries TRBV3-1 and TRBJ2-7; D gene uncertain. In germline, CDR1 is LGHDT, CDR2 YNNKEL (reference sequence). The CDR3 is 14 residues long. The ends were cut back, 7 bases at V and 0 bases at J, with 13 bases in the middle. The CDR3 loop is CASTRDTFSYEQYF. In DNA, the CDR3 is TGTGCCAGCACCCGCGACACATTCTCCTACGAGCAGTACTTC.

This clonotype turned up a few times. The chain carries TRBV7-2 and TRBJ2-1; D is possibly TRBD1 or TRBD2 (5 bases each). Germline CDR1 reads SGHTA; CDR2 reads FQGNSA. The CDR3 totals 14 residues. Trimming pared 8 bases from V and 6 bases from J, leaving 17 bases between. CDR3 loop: CASRSGAKSNEQFF. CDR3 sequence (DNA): TGTGCCAGCCGCTCCGGGGCCAAGAGCAATGAGCAGTTCTTC. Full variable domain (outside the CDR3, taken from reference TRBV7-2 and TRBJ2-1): GAGVSQSPSNKVTEKGKDVELRCDPISGHTALYWYRQSLGQGLEFLIYFQGNSAPDKSGLPSDRFSAERTGGSVSTLTIQRTQQEDSAVYLCASRSGAKSNEQFFGPGTRLTVL.

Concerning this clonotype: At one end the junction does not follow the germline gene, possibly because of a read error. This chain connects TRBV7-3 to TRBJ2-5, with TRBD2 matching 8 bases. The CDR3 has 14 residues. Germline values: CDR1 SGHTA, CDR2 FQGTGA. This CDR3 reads CASSDPGLDPPLFF. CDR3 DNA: TGTGCCAGCAGCGACCCGGGACTAGACCCTCCGTTGTTCTTC.

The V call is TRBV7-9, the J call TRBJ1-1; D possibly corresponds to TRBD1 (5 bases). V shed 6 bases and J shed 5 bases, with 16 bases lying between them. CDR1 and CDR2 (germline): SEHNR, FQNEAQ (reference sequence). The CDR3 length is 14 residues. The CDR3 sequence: CASSSGREGTEAFF. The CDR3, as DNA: TGTGCCAGCAGTTCCGGACGGGAGGGGACTGAAGCTTTCTTT.